This T cell receptor beta chain was retrieved from a study of cytomegalovirus exposure and HLA in healthy donors. General study points: Both high specificity and high sensitivity reportedly marked the classifier's diagnosis of cytomegalovirus status. Immune exposure data for these donors was limited to CMV serostatus.

The PCR used 60 Vbeta and 13 Jbeta primers. Libraries were prepared by immunoSEQ multiplex PCR; TCRdb keeps only in-frame clonotypes and omits some of them. The sample lists about 200,000 clones; less than 85% were seen once. Points on this clone: Antigen unknown.

Trimming cost V 6 bases and J 9 bases; bases outside gene matches: 9. CDR1 MNHEY and CDR2 SVGAGI come from the germline V gene. CDR3 length equals 14 residues. The genes are TRBV6-5 and TRBJ2-1, with 9 positions matching TRBD1. The source material was PBMCs. The origin of this receptor is a girl aged 2 to 9 in good health and CMV-seronegative. CDR3 sequence: CASSEYRGLGEQFF. CDR3 DNA: TGTGCCAGCAGCGAATACAGGGGGCTCGGTGAGCAGTTCTTC.